Reported below is one TCR beta chain. Its antigen is unidentified. The sample is drawn from a study of post-analysis software for immune sequencing data. Study-level background: The disease courses covered relapsing-remitting, secondary progressive and progressive-relapsing multiple sclerosis. Study findings and constraints: Patients showed TRBV5-6, TRBV5-1 and TRBV20-1 among roughly five TRBV segments more frequent than in controls. Analysis by F measure revealed that same-batch samples clustered strongly together. Significantly lower normalized Chao1 diversity was found in patients with multiple sclerosis relative to controls.

Germline assignment: CDR1 LGHNA and CDR2 YNFKEQ. V trimming: 4 bases; J trimming: 8 bases; junction bases outside the gene matches: 10. The CDR3 sequence is 15 residues long. Built from TCR beta cDNA, the libraries had unique molecular identifiers in them. T cells, about 0.9 to 11 million of them, yielded roughly 550,000 cDNA molecules. TCRdb ran MiXCR on the PCR reads and lists one entry per CDR3 protein. Of 750,000 to 950,000 distinct CDR3 sequences listed, approximately 57% are singletons. The chain recombines TRBV4-2 with TRBJ1-4; 7 bases are a match to TRBD1. The sequenced material came from blood. The receptor comes from a girl under 18 with multiple sclerosis. The CDR3, as DNA: TGTGCCAGCAGCCTAGGACAGGTCCCGGACGAAAAACTGTTTTTT. Translating it yields CASSLGQVPDEKLFF.